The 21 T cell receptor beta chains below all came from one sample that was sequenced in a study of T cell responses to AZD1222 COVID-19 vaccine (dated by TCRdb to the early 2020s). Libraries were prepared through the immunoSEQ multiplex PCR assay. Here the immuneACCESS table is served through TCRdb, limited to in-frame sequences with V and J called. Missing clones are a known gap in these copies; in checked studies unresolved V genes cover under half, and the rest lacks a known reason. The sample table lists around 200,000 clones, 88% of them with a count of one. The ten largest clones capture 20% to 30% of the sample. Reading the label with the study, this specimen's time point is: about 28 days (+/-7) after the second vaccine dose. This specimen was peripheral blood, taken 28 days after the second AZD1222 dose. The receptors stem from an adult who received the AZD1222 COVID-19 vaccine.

The CDR3 is CASSLLAGGGYEQYF. The CDR3 DNA reads TGCGCCAGCAGCCTCTTAGCGGGGGGGGGCTACGAGCAGTACTTC. This chain connects TRBV4-3 to TRBJ2-7, with 11 bases that match TRBD2. The germline V gene has CDR1 LGHNA and CDR2 YSLEER. V was pared by 4 bases and J by 3 bases, with 5 bases of the junction left unmatched. This CDR3 comprises 15 residues.

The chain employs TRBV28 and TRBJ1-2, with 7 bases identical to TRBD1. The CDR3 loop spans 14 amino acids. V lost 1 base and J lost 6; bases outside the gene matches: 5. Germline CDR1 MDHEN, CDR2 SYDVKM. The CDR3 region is CASSLSGRGNGYTF. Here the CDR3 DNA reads TGTGCCAGCAGTTTATCGGGCAGGGGGAATGGCTACACCTTC.

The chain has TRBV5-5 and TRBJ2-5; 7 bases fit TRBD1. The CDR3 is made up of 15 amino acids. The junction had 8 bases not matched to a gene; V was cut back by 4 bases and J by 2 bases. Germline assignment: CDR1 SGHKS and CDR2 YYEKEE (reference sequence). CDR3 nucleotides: TGTGCCAGCAGCCCGACAGGGATTATACAAGAGACCCAGTACTTC. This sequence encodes CASSPTGIIQETQYF.

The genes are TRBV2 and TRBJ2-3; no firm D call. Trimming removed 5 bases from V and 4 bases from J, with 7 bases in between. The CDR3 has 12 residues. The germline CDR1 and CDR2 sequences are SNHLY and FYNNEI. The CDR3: CASSLGADTQYF. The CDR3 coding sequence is TGTGCCAGCAGTTTAGGAGCAGATACGCAGTATTTT.

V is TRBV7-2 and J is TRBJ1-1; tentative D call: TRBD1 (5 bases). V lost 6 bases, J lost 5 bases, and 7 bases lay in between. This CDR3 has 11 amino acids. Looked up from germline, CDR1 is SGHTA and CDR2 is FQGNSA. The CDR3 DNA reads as TGTGCCAGCAGGGAGGGGACTGAAGCTTTCTTT. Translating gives CASREGTEAFF.

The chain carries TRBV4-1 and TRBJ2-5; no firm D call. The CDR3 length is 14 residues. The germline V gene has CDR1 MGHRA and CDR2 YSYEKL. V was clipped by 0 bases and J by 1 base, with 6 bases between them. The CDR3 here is CASSQEGIQETQYF. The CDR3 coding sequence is TGCGCCAGCAGCCAAGAGGGAATCCAAGAGACCCAGTACTTC.

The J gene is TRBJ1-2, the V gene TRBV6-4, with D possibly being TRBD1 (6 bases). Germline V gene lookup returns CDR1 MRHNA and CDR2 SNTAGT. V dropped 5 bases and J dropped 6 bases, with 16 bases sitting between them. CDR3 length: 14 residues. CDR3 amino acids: CASSPRGRGHGYTF. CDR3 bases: TGTGCCAGCAGTCCCCGGGGGCGCGGTCATGGCTACACCTTC.

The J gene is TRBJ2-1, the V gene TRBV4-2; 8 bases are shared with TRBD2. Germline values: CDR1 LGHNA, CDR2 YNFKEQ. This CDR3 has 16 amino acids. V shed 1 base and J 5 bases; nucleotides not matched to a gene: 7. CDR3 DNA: TGTGCCAGCAGCCAAGTCGTGGCTAGCGGGCACAATGAGCAGTTCTTC. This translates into CASSQVVASGHNEQFF.

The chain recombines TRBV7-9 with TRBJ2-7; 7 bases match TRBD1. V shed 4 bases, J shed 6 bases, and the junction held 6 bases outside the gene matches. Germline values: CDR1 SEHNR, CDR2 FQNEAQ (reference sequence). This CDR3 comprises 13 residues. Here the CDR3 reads CASSYRTGVEQYF. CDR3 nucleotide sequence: TGTGCCAGCAGCTATCGTACAGGGGTCGAGCAGTACTTC.

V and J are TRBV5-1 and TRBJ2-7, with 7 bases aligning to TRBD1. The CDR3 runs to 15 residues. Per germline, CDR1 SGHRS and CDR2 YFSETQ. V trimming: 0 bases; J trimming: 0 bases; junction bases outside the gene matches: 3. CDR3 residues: CASSLVAGGSYEQYF. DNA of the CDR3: TGCGCCAGCAGCTTGGTGGCAGGGGGCTCCTACGAGCAGTACTTC. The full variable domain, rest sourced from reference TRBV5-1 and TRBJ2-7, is KAGVTQTPRYLIKTRGQQVTLSCSPISGHRSVSWYQQTPGQGLQFLFEYFSETQRNKGNFPGRFSGRQFSNSRSEMNVSTLELGDSALYLCASSLVAGGSYEQYFGPGTRLTVT.

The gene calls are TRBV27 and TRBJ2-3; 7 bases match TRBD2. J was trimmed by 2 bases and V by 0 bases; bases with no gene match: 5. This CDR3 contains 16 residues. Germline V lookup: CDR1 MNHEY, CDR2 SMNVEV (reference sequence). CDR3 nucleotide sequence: TGTGCCAGCAGTTTATCCCTAGCGGAATCCACAGATACGCAGTATTTT. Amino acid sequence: CASSLSLAESTDTQYF.

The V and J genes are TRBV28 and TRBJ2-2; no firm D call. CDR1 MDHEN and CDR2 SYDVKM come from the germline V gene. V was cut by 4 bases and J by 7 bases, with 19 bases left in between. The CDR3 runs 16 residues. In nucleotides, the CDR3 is TGTGCCAGCAGTTACTCCGAACCCCGGTACGGCGGGGAGCTGTTTTTT. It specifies CASSYSEPRYGGELFF.

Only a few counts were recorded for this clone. The CDR3 bases are TGTGCCAGCAGTTTGTCGGGGTTCGACACTGAAGCTTTCTTT. This sequence encodes CASSLSGFDTEAFF. The genes are TRBV28 and TRBJ1-1, with no clear D. The CDR3 runs to 14 residues. Germline assignment: CDR1 MDHEN and CDR2 SYDVKM. V shed 3 bases and J shed 3 bases, with 11 bases lying between them.

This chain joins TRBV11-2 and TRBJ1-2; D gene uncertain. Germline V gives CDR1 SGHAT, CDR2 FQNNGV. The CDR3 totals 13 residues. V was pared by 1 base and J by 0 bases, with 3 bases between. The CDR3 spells CASSLGTNYGYTF. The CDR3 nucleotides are TGTGCCAGCAGCTTAGGGACTAACTATGGCTACACCTTC.

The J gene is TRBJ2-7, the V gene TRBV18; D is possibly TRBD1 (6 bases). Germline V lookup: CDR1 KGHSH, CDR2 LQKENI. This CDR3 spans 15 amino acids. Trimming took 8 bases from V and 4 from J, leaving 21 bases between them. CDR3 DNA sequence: TGTGCCAGCGGCGAGACGACAGGTGTATATTACGAGCAGTACTTC. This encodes CASGETTGVYYEQYF.

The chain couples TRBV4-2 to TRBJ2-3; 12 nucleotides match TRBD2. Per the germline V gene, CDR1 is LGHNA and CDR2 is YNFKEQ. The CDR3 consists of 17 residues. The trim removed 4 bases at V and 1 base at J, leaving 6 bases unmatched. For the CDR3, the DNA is TGTGCCAGCAGCCGGACCGGGACTAGCGGGCGCACAGATACGCAGTATTTT. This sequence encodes CASSRTGTSGRTDTQYF.

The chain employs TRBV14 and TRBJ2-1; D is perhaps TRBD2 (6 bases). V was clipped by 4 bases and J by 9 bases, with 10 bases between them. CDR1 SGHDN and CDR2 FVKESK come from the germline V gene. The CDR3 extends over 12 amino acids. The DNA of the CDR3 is TGTGCCAGCAGCCTTCCCGGGGGTGAGCAGTTCTTC. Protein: CASSLPGGEQFF.

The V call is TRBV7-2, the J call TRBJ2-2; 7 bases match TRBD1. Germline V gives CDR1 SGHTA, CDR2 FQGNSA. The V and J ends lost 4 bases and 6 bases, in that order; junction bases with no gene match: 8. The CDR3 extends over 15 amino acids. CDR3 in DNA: TGTGCCAGCAGCTACGCAATGCAGGGGGCCGGGGAGCTGTTTTTT. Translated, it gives CASSYAMQGAGELFF.

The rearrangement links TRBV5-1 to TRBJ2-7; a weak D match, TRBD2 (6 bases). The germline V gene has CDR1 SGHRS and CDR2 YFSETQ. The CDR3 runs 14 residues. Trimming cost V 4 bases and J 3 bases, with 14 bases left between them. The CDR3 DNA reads TGCGCCAGCAGCGTCCGGGACTGGAACTACGAGCAGTACTTC. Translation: CASSVRDWNYEQYF.

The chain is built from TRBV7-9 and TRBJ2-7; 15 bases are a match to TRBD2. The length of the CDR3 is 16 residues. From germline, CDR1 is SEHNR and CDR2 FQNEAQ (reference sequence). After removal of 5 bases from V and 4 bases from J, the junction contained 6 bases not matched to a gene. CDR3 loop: CASSGTSGRNSYEQYF. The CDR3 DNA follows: TGTGCCAGCAGCGGGACTAGCGGGAGGAACAGTTACGAGCAGTACTTC.

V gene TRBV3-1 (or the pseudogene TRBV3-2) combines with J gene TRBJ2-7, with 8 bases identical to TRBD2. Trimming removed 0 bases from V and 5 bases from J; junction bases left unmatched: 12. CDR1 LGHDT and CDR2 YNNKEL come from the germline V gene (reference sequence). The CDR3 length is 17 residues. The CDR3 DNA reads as TGTGCCAGCAGCCAAGAGATTCCGGGACTAGGGTCGGACGAGCAGTACTTC. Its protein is CASSQEIPGLGSDEQYF.